This T cell receptor (beta chain) was recorded in a study of patients and donors after allogeneic stem cell transplantation. This clonotype has more than one count but fewer than ten. Trimming pared 1 base from V and 4 bases from J, leaving 11 bases between. CDR3 size: 14 residues. The germline CDR1 and CDR2 sequences are SGHRS and YFSETQ. Using its own MiXCR run on the RT-PCR reads, TCRdb lists one record per CDR3 protein. Of roughly 880,000 distinct CDR3 sequences listed, roughly 17% are singletons. Source material: blood, either unsorted or a sorted T cell fraction (not recorded which). The chain joins TRBV5-1 to TRBJ1-1; D remains unclear. This TCR was sampled from a human donor who was either an allogeneic HSCT recipient or a stem cell or donor lymphocyte infusion donor (not recorded which). It is not recorded whose cells these are; they may come from a transplant donor. The CDR3 DNA reads TGCGCCAGCAGCTTGATCGCCTTAAGCACTGAAGCTTTCTTT. Its translation: CASSLIALSTEAFF.